This T cell receptor (beta chain) is from a study of T cell clonotyping in hematopoietic cell transplantation. The germline V and J ends were trimmed by 3 bases and 3 bases, with 23 bases remaining between them. The CDR3 has 19 amino acids. Germline CDR1 reads SEHNR; CDR2 reads FQNEAQ (reference sequence). TCRdb's copy holds only in-frame clones and misses some; the assay was immunoSEQ multiplex PCR. The sample holds 17,000 or so clones, about nine tenths seen once. This clone was seen just once. The rearrangement uses TRBV7-9 and TRBJ2-2; no firm D call. The sample taken for sequencing was peripheral blood mononuclear cells. The sequence was collected from a man aged 35 to 55 in good health. Some clones in this sample may be carry-over from other donors' samples. The CDR3 spells CASSFLLPGTRGDTGELFF. The DNA of the CDR3 is TGTGCCAGCAGCTTTCTCCTGCCCGGTACACGTGGGGACACCGGGGAGCTGTTTTTT.